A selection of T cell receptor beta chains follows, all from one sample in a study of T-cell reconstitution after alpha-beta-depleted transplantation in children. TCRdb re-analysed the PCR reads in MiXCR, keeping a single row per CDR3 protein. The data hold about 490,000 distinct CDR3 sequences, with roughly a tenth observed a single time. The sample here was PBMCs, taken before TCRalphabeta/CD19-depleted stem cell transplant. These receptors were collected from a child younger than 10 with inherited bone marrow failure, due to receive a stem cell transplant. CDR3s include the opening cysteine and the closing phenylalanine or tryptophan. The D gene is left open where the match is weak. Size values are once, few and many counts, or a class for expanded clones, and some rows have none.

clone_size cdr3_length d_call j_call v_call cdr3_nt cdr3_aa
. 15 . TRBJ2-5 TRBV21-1 TGTGCCAGCAGACTGGTGACCAGCGGGAGTGAGACCCAGTACTTC CASRLVTSGSETQYF
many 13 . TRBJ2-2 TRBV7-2 TGTGCCAGCAGCTTAGAAATAGAAACGGAGCTGTTTTTT CASSLEIETELFF
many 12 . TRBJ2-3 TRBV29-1 TGCAGCGTTACGAGCGGGACAGATACGCAGTATTTT CSVTSGTDTQYF
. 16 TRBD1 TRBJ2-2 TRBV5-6 TGTGCCAGCAGCCACGGCTGGACAGGGGAGGCCGGGGAGCTGTTTTTT CASSHGWTGEAGELFF
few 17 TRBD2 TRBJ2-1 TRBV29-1 TGCAGCGTTGAAGTCGGTTCTAGCGGGATTTTGGGCAATGAGCAGTTCTTC CSVEVGSSGILGNEQFF
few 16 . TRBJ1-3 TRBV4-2 TGTGCCAGCAGCCCCTCATCCGAGGGATCAGGAAACACCATATATTTT CASSPSSEGSGNTIYF
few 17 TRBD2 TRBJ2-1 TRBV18 TGTGCCAGCTCACCACCGGAAGCGGGAGCTCGCTACAATGAGCAGTTCTTC CASSPPEAGARYNEQFF
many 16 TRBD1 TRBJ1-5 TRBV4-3 TGCGCCAGCAGCCAGGAGACAGGGTATAGCAATCAGCCCCAGCATTTT CASSQETGYSNQPQHF
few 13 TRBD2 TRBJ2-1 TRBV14 TGTGCCAGCAGCCTTAGACTAGCGGGAGAAGAGTTCTTC CASSLRLAGEEFF
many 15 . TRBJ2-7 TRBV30 TGTGCCTGGAGTGTAGGACAATCTTTCTCCTACGAGCAGTACTTC CAWSVGQSFSYEQYF
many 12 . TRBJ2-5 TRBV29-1 TGCAGCGTTGTGGCAGGGGAAGAGACCCAGTACTTC CSVVAGEETQYF
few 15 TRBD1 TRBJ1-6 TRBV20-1 TGCAGTGCTAGAGATCTTGGACAGGGTAATTCACCCCTCCACTTT CSARDLGQGNSPLHF
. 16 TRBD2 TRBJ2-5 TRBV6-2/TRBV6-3 TGTGCCAGCAGTTATCCGGGACTAGCGGCCAAAGAGACCCAGTACTTC CASSYPGLAAKETQYF
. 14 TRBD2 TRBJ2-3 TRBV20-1 TGCAGTGCTAGATCACTAGCGGGAGCCGATACGCAGTATTTT CSARSLAGADTQYF
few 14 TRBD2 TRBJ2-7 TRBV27 TGTGCCAGCAGTACCAGGGACTACCTCTACGAGCATTACTTC CASSTRDYLYEHYF
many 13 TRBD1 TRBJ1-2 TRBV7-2 TGTGCCAGCAGCACCGACAGGGGTGGCGGCTACACCTTC CASSTDRGGGYTF
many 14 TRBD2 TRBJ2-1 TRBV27 TGTGCCAGCGTGGGACTAGCGGGATTAGATGAGCAGTTCTTC CASVGLAGLDEQFF
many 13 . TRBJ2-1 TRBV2 TGTGCCAGCAGTTCGGGGATCCCCAATGAGCAGTTCTTC CASSSGIPNEQFF
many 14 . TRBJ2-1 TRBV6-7 TGTGCCATCCTCAGTTTTCCGACTTACAATGAGCAGTTCTTC CAILSFPTYNEQFF
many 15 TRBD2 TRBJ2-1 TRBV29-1 TGCAGCGTTGGGACTAGCGGGAGGTTTACCAATGAGCAGTTCTTC CSVGTSGRFTNEQFF
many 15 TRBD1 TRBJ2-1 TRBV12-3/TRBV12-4 TGTGCCAGCAGTTTTTCAGGGGGCGCCTACAATGAGCAGTTCTTC CASSFSGGAYNEQFF
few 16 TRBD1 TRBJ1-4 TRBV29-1 TGCAGCGTCCTGGACAGGGAAGGACGGGCTAATGAAAAACTGTTTTTT CSVLDREGRANEKLFF
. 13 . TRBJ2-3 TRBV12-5 TGTGCTAGTGGTTTTGGTGGGGTAGATACGCAGTATTTT CASGFGGVDTQYF
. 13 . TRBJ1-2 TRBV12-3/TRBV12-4 TGTGCCAGCACCCCCGGGCAGGGCTATGGCTACACCTTC CASTPGQGYGYTF
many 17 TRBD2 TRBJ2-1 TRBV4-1 TGCGCCAGCAGCCAACTACTGGGACTAGCGAACTACAATGAGCAGTTCTTC CASSQLLGLANYNEQFF
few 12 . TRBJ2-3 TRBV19 TGTGCCAGTAGGGCCACCACAGATACGCAGTATTTT CASRATTDTQYF
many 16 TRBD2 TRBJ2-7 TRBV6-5 TGTGCCAGCAGTTACAGGTGGACTAGAGATTCCTACGAGCAGTACTTC CASSYRWTRDSYEQYF
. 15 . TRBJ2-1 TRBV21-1 TGTGCCAGCAGCCGAGCGGGCCGACTCTACAATGAGCAGTTCTTC CASSRAGRLYNEQFF
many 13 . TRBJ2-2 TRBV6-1 TGTGCCAGCAGAGGGGACGACCCCGGGGAGCTGTTTTTT CASRGDDPGELFF
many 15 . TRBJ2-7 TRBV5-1 TGCGCCAGCAGCTTGGCCGGGGGACCGAACTACGAGCAGTACTTC CASSLAGGPNYEQYF
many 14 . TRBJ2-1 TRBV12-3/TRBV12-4 TGTGCCAGCAGTTCGGGACTGCGTAATCTAGAGCAGTTCTTC CASSSGLRNLEQFF
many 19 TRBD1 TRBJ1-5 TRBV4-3 TGCGCCAGCAGCCAAGAGACCTACCCGGGACAGCAAATCAATCAGCCCCAGCATTTT CASSQETYPGQQINQPQHF
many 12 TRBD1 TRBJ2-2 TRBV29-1 TGCAGCGGTCGACAGGGTCACGGGGAGCTGTTTTTT CSGRQGHGELFF
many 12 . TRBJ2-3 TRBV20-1 TGCAGCGGTAGCGGATTCACAGATACGCAGTATTTT CSGSGFTDTQYF
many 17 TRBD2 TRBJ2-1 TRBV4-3 TGTGCCAGCAGCCATAGAACTAGCGGGAGCTCCTACAATGAGCAGTTCTTC CASSHRTSGSSYNEQFF
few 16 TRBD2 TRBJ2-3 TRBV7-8 TGTGCCAGCAGCCAGATTTCCAGCGGGAGCGCAGATACGCAGTATTTT CASSQISSGSADTQYF
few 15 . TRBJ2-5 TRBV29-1 TGCAGCGTTTCACCCAGGGGTGGATACCAAGAGACCCAGTACTTC CSVSPRGGYQETQYF
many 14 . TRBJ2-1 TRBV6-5 TGTGCCAGCAGGGCGGGACTCCCATTCAATGAGCAGTTCTTC CASRAGLPFNEQFF
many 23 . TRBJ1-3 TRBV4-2 TGTGCCAGCAGCCAAGACAACATTCGGTCCGCTAGGGTTGGGTTCGGCTCTGGAAACACCATATATTTT CASSQDNIRSARVGFGSGNTIYF
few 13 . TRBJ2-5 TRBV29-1 TGCAGTTTAGTCTTGGGAATTGGAGAGACCCAGTACTTC CSLVLGIGETQYF
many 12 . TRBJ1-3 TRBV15 TGTGCCACCAGCAACGAAAGAAACACCATATATTTT CATSNERNTIYF
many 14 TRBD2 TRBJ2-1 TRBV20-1 TGCAGTGCTTTGACTAGCGGGGTCTACAATGAGCAGTTCTTC CSALTSGVYNEQFF
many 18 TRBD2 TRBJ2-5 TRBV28 TGTGCCAGCAGTCCATCCATGAGACTAGCGGGAGGGCTGGAGACCCAGTACTTC CASSPSMRLAGGLETQYF
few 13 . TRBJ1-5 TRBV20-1 TGCAGTGCTAACCCTTGGAGCAATCAGCCCCAGCATTTT CSANPWSNQPQHF
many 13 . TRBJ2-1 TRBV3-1 TGTGCCAGCAGCTATAGAATGGTCAATGAGCAGTTCTTC CASSYRMVNEQFF
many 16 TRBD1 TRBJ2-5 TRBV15 TGTGCCACCAGCGGACAGGGGGCAGGGCCTTCGGAGACCCAGTACTTC CATSGQGAGPSETQYF
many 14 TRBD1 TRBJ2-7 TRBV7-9 TGTGCCAGCAGCGGGGACAGACTCTCCTACGAGCAGTACTTC CASSGDRLSYEQYF
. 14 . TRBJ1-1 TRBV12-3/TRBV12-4 TGTGCCAGCAGTCCACAGGGTTTGAACACTGAAGCTTTCTTT CASSPQGLNTEAFF